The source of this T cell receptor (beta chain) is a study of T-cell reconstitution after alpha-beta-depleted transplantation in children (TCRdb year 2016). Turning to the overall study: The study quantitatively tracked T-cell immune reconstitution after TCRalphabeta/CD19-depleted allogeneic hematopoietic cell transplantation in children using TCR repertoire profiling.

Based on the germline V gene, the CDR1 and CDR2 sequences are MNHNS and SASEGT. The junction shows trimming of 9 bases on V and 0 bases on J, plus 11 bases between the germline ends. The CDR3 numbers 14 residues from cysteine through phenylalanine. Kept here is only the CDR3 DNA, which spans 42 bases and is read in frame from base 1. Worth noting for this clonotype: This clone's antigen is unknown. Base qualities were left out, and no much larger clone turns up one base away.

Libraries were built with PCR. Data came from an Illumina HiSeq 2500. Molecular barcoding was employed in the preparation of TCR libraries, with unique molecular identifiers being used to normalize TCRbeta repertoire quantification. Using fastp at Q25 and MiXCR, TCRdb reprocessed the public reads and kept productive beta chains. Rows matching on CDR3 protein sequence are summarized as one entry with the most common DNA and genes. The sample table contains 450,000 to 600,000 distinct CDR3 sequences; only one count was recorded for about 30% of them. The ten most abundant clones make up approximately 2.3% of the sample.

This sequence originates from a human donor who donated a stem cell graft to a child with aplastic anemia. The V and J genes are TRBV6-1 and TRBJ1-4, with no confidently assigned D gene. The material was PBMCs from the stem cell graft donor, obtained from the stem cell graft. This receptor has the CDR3 CASGSTATNEKLFF. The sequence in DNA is TGTGCCAGTGGCTCGACCGCAACTAATGAAAAACTGTTTTTT.